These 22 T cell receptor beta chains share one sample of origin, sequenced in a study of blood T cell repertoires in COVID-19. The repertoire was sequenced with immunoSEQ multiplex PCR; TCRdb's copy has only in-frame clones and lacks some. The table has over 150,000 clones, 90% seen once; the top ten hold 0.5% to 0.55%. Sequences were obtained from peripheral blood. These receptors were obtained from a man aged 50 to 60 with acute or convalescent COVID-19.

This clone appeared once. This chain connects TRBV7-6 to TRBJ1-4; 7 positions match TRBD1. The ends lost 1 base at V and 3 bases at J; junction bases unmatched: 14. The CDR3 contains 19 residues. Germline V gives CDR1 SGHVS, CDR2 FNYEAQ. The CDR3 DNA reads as TGTGCCAGCAGCTTAGTGGGGAGGTCTTTCGACAGGGCTAATGAAAAACTGTTTTTT. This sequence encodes CASSLVGRSFDRANEKLFF.

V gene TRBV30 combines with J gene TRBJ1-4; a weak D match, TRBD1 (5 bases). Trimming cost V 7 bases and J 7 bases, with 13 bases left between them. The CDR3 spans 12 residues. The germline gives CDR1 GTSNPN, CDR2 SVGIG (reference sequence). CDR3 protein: CASLRGVEKLFF. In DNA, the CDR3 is TGTGCCTCACTTCGGGGGGTTGAAAAACTGTTTTTT.

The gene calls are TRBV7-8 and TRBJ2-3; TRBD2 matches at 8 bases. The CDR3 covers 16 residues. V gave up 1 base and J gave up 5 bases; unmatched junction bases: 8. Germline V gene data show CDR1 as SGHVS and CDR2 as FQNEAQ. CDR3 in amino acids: CASSLGTSGELDTQYF. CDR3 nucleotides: TGTGCCAGCAGCTTAGGAACTAGCGGAGAGCTAGATACGCAGTATTTT.

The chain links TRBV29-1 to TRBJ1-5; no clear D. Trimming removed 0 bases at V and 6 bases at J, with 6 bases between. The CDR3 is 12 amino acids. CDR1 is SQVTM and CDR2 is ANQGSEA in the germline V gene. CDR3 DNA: TGCAGCGTTGAAGAGAACGGTCAGCCCCAGCATTTT. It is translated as CSVEENGQPQHF.

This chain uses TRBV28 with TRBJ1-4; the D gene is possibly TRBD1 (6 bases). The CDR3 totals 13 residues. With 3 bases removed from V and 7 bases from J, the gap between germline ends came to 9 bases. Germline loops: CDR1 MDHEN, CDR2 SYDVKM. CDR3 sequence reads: CASSFGGREKLFF. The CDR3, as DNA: TGTGCCAGCAGTTTCGGGGGGCGTGAAAAACTGTTTTTT. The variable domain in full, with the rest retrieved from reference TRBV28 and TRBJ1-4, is DVKVTQSSRYLVKRTGEKVFLECVQDMDHENMFWYRQDPGLGLRLIYFSYDVKMKEKGDIPEGYSVSREKKERFSLILESASTNQTSMYLCASSFGGREKLFFGSGTQLSVL.

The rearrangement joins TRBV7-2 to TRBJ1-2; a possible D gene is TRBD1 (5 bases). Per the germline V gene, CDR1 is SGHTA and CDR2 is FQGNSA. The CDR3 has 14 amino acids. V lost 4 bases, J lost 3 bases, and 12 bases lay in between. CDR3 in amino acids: CASSSRRGYYGYTF. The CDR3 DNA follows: TGTGCCAGCAGCTCCCGGCGGGGCTACTATGGCTACACCTTC.

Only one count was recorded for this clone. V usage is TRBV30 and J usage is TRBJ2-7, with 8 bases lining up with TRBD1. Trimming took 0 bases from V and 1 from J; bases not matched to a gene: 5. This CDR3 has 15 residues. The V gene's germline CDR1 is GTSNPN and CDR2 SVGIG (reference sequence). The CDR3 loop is CAWSVQGVPSYEQYF. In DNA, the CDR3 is TGTGCCTGGAGTGTACAGGGGGTACCTTCCTACGAGCAGTACTTC. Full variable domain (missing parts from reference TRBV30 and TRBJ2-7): SQTIHQWPATLVQPVGSPLSLECTVEGTSNPNLYWYRQAAGRGLQLLFYSVGIGQISSEVPQNLSASRPQDRQFILSSKKLLLSDSGFYLCAWSVQGVPSYEQYFGPGTRLTVT.

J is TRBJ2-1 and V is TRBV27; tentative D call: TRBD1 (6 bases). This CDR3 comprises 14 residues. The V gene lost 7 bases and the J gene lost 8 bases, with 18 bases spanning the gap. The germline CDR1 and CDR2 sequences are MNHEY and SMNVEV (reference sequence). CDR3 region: CASTRNLPGDEQFF. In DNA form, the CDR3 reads TGTGCCAGCACCCGTAATTTGCCAGGGGATGAGCAGTTCTTC.

CDR3 region: CASSWRGSTDTQYF. In DNA form, the CDR3 reads TGTGCCAGCAGTTGGAGGGGCTCCACAGATACGCAGTATTTT. The chain couples TRBV6-6 to TRBJ2-3, with a weak D call TRBD2 (6 bases). The CDR3 runs to 14 residues. With 4 bases removed from V and 2 bases from J, the gap between germline ends came to 10 bases. Germline CDR1 MNHNY, CDR2 SVGAGI (reference sequence).

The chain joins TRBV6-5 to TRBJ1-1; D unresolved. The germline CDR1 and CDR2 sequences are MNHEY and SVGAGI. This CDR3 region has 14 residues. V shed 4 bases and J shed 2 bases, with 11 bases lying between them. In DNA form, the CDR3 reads TGTGCCAGCAGTTCACTCGCGCAAAACACTGAAGCTTTCTTT. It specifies CASSSLAQNTEAFF.

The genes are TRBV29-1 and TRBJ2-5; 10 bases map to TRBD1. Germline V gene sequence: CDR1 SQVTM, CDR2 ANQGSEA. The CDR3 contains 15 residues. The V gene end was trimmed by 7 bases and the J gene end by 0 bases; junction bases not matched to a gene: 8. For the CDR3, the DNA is TGCAGCGCCAACGGGGGACAGGGGTACCAAGAGACCCAGTACTTC. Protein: CSANGGQGYQETQYF. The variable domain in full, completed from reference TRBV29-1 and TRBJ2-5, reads SAVISQKPSRDICQRGTSLTIQCQVDSQVTMMFWYRQQPGQSLTLIATANQGSEATYESGFVIDKFPISRPNLTFSTLTVSNMSPEDSSIYLCSANGGQGYQETQYFGPGTRLLVL.

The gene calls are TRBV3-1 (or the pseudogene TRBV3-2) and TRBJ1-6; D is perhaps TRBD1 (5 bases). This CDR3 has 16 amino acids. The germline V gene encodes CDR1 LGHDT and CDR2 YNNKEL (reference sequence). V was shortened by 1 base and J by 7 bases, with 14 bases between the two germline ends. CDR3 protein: CASSQAGGQGNSPLHF. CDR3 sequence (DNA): TGTGCCAGCAGCCAAGCTGGAGGGCAGGGCAATTCACCCCTCCACTTT.

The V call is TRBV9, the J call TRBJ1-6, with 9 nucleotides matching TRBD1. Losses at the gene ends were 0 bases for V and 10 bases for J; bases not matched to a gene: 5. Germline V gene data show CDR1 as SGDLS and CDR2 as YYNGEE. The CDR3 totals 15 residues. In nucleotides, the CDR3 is TGTGCCAGCAGCGTAGAGGGGACAGGGAAATCACCCCTCCACTTT. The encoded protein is CASSVEGTGKSPLHF.

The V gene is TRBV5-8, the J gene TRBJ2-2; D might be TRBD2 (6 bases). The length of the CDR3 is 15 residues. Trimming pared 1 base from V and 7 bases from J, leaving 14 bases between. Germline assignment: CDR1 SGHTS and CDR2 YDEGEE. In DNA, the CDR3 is TGTGCCAGCAGCTTGAAGAGGACTACCCACGGGGAGCTGTTTTTT. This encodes CASSLKRTTHGELFF.

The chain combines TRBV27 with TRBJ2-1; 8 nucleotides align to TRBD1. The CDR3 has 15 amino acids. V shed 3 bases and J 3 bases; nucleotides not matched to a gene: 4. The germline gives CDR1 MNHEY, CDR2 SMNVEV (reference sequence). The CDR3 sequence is CASSFLDRVYNEQFF. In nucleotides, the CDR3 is TGTGCCAGCAGTTTCCTGGACAGGGTCTACAATGAGCAGTTCTTC.

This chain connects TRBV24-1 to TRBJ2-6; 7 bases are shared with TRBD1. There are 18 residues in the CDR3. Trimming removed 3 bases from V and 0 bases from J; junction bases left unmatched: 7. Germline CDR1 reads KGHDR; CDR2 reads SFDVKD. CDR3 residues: CATSDPSGQISGANVLTF. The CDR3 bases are TGTGCCACCAGTGATCCCTCGGGACAGATCTCTGGGGCCAACGTCCTGACTTTC.

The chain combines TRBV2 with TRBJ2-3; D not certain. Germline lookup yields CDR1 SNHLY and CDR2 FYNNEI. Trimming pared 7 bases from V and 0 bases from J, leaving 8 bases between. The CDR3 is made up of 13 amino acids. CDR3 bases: TGTGCCAGCAATCTAGGTAGCACAGATACGCAGTATTTT. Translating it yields CASNLGSTDTQYF.

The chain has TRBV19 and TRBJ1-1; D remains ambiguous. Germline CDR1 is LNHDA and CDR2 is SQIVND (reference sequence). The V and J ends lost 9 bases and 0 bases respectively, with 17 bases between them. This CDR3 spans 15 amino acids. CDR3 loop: CASSKQSFLNTEAFF. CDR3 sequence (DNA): TGTGCCAGCAGCAAACAGAGTTTCTTGAACACTGAAGCTTTCTTT.

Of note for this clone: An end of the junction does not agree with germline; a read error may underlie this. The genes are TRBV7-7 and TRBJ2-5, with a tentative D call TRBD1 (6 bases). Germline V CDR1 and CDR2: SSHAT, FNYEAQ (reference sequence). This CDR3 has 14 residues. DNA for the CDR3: TGTGCTAGCAGCTTGCACAGGGAGAAAGAGACCCAGTACTTC. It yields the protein CASSLHREKETQYF. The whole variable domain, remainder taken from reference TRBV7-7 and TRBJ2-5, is GAGVSQSPRYKVTKRGQDVTLRCDPISSHATLYWYQQALGQGPEFLTYFNYEAQPDKSGLPSDRFSAERPEGSISTLTIQRTEQRDSAMYRCASSLHREKETQYFGPGTRLLVL.

CDR3 in DNA: TGCGCCAGCAGCCAAGAAAAGAGAAGCACAGATACGCAGTATTTT. Protein product: CASSQEKRSTDTQYF. V usage is TRBV4-3 and J usage is TRBJ2-3; D remains unclear. The CDR3 has 15 residues. The germline V gene has CDR1 LGHNA and CDR2 YSLEER. V lost 0 bases, J lost 0 bases, and 7 bases lay in between.

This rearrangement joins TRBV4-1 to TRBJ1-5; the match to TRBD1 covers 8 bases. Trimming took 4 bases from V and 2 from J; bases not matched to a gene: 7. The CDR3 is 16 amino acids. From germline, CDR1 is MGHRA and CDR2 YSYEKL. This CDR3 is CASSLGQGGGNQPQHF. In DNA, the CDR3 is TGCGCCAGCAGCCTCGGACAGGGCGGAGGCAATCAGCCCCAGCATTTT.

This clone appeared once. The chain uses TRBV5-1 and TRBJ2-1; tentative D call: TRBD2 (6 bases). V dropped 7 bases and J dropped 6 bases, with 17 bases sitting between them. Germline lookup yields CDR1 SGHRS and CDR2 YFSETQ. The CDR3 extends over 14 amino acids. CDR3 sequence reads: CASRSGGASNEQFF. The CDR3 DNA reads TGCGCCAGCCGCTCCGGGGGTGCTAGCAATGAGCAGTTCTTC.